The 21 T cell receptor beta chains given below trace back to one sample, sequenced in a study of blood T cell repertoires in COVID-19. Libraries were prepared by immunoSEQ multiplex PCR; TCRdb keeps only in-frame clonotypes and omits some of them. The sample holds 190,000 or so clones, 80% to 90% seen once. The specimen sequenced was peripheral blood. These receptors were obtained from a woman younger than 30 who had recovered from COVID-19.

This chain links TRBV27 with TRBJ2-1, with D possibly being TRBD1 (6 bases). CDR3 length equals 12 residues. Germline values: CDR1 MNHEY, CDR2 SMNVEV (reference sequence). V lost 3 bases, J lost 9 bases, and 9 bases lay in between. CDR3 loop: CASSFPQGEQFF. Written as DNA, the CDR3 is TGTGCCAGCAGTTTTCCACAGGGTGAGCAGTTCTTC.

The gene calls are TRBV3-1 (or the pseudogene TRBV3-2) and TRBJ1-5; D possibly corresponds to TRBD1 (6 bases). Trimming took 6 bases from V and 6 from J, leaving 12 bases between them. Per germline, CDR1 LGHDT and CDR2 YNNKEL (reference sequence). The CDR3 runs to 13 residues. The CDR3 loop is CASSQGWSQPQHF. The CDR3 DNA is TGTGCCAGCAGTCAGGGGTGGTCTCAGCCCCAGCATTTT.

The chain has TRBV7-6 and TRBJ2-1, with 8 bases lining up with TRBD2. CDR3 length equals 16 residues. Germline V lookup: CDR1 SGHVS, CDR2 FNYEAQ. V dropped 3 bases and J dropped 0; count of bases not matched to a gene: 4. As DNA, the CDR3 is TGTGCCAGCAGCTTGGGTGCGGGGGGCTCCTACAATGAGCAGTTCTTC. Its protein is CASSLGAGGSYNEQFF.

In its sample, this clone was seen a few times. The chain joins TRBV3-1 (or the pseudogene TRBV3-2) to TRBJ1-1; D unresolved. Germline CDR1 reads LGHDT; CDR2 reads YNNKEL (reference sequence). The V end was cut by 6 bases, the J end by 1 base, with 9 bases between. The CDR3 spans 13 residues. The CDR3 reads CASSDAWNTEAFF. For the CDR3, the DNA is TGTGCCAGCAGTGATGCGTGGAACACTGAAGCTTTCTTT.

The genes are TRBV5-4 and TRBJ1-4; D remains unclear. The CDR3 extends over 14 amino acids. The V gene's germline CDR1 is SGHNT and CDR2 YYREEE (reference sequence). V dropped 1 base and J dropped 0 bases, with 4 bases sitting between them. The chain's CDR3 is CASSLYSTNEKLFF. CDR3 sequence (DNA): TGTGCCAGCAGCTTGTACTCAACTAATGAAAAACTGTTTTTT.

This chain links TRBV27 with TRBJ1-2; 12 positions agree with TRBD1. The CDR3 is made up of 13 amino acids. Trimming at V came to 4 bases and at J to 7 bases, leaving 1 base not matched to a gene. CDR1 MNHEY and CDR2 SMNVEV come from the germline V gene (reference sequence). CDR3 sequence reads: CASSWGQGAGYTF. Written as DNA, the CDR3 is TGTGCCAGCAGTTGGGGACAGGGGGCTGGCTACACCTTC.

The chain combines TRBV6-6 with TRBJ1-6; D unresolved. There are 16 residues in the CDR3. V was pared by 0 bases and J by 0 bases, with 6 bases between. Looked up from germline, CDR1 is MNHNY and CDR2 is SVGAGI (reference sequence). DNA of the CDR3: TGTGCCAGCAGTTACTCCGCGGACTCCTATAATTCACCCCTCCACTTT. This codes for CASSYSADSYNSPLHF.

V is TRBV30 and J is TRBJ1-1; D not resolved. In germline, CDR1 is GTSNPN, CDR2 SVGIG (reference sequence). With 4 bases removed from V and 3 bases from J, the gap between germline ends came to 6 bases. This CDR3 region has 11 residues. CDR3 nucleotides: TGTGCCTGGAACAGCTACACTGAAGCTTTCTTT. The encoded protein is CAWNSYTEAFF.

The chain employs TRBV13 and TRBJ1-1; the match to TRBD1 covers 10 bases. Per the germline V gene, CDR1 is PRHDT and CDR2 is FYEKMQ (reference sequence). The CDR3 extends over 14 amino acids. Losses at the gene ends were 4 bases for V and 4 bases for J; bases not matched to a gene: 3. CDR3 protein: CASSWWTGGTEAFF. Here the CDR3 DNA reads TGTGCCAGCAGCTGGTGGACAGGGGGCACTGAAGCTTTCTTT. Full variable domain (outside the CDR3, taken from reference TRBV13 and TRBJ1-1): AAGVIQSPRHLIKEKRETATLKCYPIPRHDTVYWYQQGPGQDPQFLISFYEKMQSDKGSIPDRFSAQQFSDYHSELNMSSLELGDSALYFCASSWWTGGTEAFFGQGTRLTVV.

The chain joins TRBV4-3 to TRBJ1-1, with a tentative D call TRBD1 (6 bases). The germline V gene encodes CDR1 LGHNA and CDR2 YSLEER. The CDR3 length is 15 residues. V lost 4 bases to trimming and J lost 8 bases, with 20 bases between them. The CDR3 DNA reads TGCGCCAGCAGCCGCGAAGGAACAGGGAATTCCGAAGCTTTCTTT. Protein: CASSREGTGNSEAFF.

The CDR3 bases are TGCGCCAGCAGCCAAGGCCCGACAGGGGGATCACCCCTCCACTTT. It translates to CASSQGPTGGSPLHF. The chain is built from TRBV4-1 and TRBJ1-6; TRBD1 matches 9 bases. The germline V gene encodes CDR1 MGHRA and CDR2 YSYEKL. The V segment lost 1 base and the J segment 10 bases; nucleotides outside the gene matches: 5. The CDR3 is made up of 15 amino acids.

The rearrangement joins TRBV5-6 to TRBJ2-5; TRBD1 matches 9 bases. Germline V gene data show CDR1 as SGHDT and CDR2 as YYEEEE. V shed 3 bases, J shed 5 bases, and the junction held 8 bases outside the gene matches. There are 15 residues in the CDR3. The CDR3 loop is CASSYRDRVPETQYF. As DNA, the CDR3 is TGTGCCAGCAGCTACCGGGACAGGGTACCCGAGACCCAGTACTTC.

J is TRBJ1-1 and V is TRBV7-9; 7 nucleotides line up with TRBD1. The CDR3 spans 18 residues. Germline assignment: CDR1 SEHNR and CDR2 FQNEAQ (reference sequence). The junction had 12 bases not matched to a gene; V was cut back by 1 base and J by 1 base. The CDR3 loop is CASSLESPRGGKNTEAFF. CDR3 sequence (DNA): TGTGCCAGCAGCTTAGAATCCCCCCGAGGGGGCAAGAACACTGAAGCTTTCTTT.

DNA for the CDR3: TGCACCAGCAGCCAAGATAGTTGGACAGGGTTAATTGGCGAGCAGTACGTC. This translates into CTSSQDSWTGLIGEQYV. V gene TRBV1 combines with J gene TRBJ2-7; the table gives TRBD1 as D, unverified against the DNA. TRBV1 is listed as a pseudogene. The CDR3 has 17 residues.

The J gene is TRBJ1-5, the V gene TRBV18, with 7 bases matching TRBD1. Looked up from germline, CDR1 is KGHSH and CDR2 is LQKENI. CDR3 size: 14 residues. Germline trimming cut 5 bases from V and 6 bases from J; bases unmatched to any gene: 7. CDR3 nucleotide sequence: TGTGCCAGCTCATATGACAGGGTTAGTCAGCCCCAGCATTTT. It translates to CASSYDRVSQPQHF. The full variable domain, rest sourced from reference TRBV18 and TRBJ1-5, is NAGVMQNPRHLVRRRGQEARLRCSPMKGHSHVYWYRQLPEEGLKFMVYLQKENIIDESGMPKERFSAEFPKEGPSILRIQQVVRGDSAAYFCASSYDRVSQPQHFGDGTRLSIL.

This clone was seen a single time. This chain joins TRBV25-1 and TRBJ2-1, with TRBD1 matching over 7 bases. CDR1 and CDR2 from the germline V gene are MGHDK and SYGVNS. Losses at the gene ends were 2 bases for V and 8 bases for J; bases not matched to a gene: 9. The CDR3 runs 15 residues. CDR3 sequence reads: CASSEVGTAPHEQFF. CDR3 in DNA: TGTGCCAGCAGTGAAGTCGGGACAGCGCCCCATGAGCAGTTCTTC.

There are a few counts of this clone. The J gene is TRBJ1-3, the V gene TRBV18, with 7 nucleotides matching TRBD1. CDR1 and CDR2 from the germline V gene are KGHSH and LQKENI. The CDR3 has 15 residues. V lost 1 base, J lost 3 bases, and 3 bases stayed unmatched. In DNA, the CDR3 is TGTGCCAGCTCACCACAAGGGACAGATGGAAACACCATATATTTT. This sequence encodes CASSPQGTDGNTIYF. The complete variable domain, with remaining parts taken from reference TRBV18 and TRBJ1-3, reads NAGVMQNPRHLVRRRGQEARLRCSPMKGHSHVYWYRQLPEEGLKFMVYLQKENIIDESGMPKERFSAEFPKEGPSILRIQQVVRGDSAAYFCASSPQGTDGNTIYFGEGSWLTVV.

Worth noting for this clone: Distinct nucleotide sequences in the sample also encode this CDR3. The chain joins TRBV9 to TRBJ1-4, with 7 bases aligning to TRBD1. Germline CDR1 is SGDLS and CDR2 is YYNGEE. The CDR3 spans 14 residues. V shed 0 bases, J shed 7 bases, and the junction held 3 bases outside the gene matches. The CDR3 protein is CASSVGQGREKLFF. CDR3 bases: TGTGCCAGCAGCGTAGGACAGGGTCGTGAAAAACTGTTTTTT.

This clone turned up a few times. The chain carries TRBV3-1 (or the pseudogene TRBV3-2) and TRBJ2-7; TRBD2 aligns across 9 bases. Germline CDR1 is LGHDT and CDR2 is YNNKEL (reference sequence). This CDR3 is built from 15 residues. V shed 4 bases, J shed 0 bases, and the junction held 4 bases outside the gene matches. The CDR3: CASSLERGDSYEQYF. The CDR3, as DNA: TGTGCCAGCAGCCTAGAGCGGGGGGACTCCTACGAGCAGTACTTC.

The V and J genes are TRBV24-1 and TRBJ1-1; D not resolved. The CDR3 is 13 amino acids. Trimming took off 7 bases at V and 1 base at J, with 9 bases between the two ends. Germline values: CDR1 KGHDR, CDR2 SFDVKD. The CDR3: CATSAGGNTEAFF. CDR3 sequence (DNA): TGTGCCACCAGCGCCGGAGGGAACACTGAAGCTTTCTTT.

The V gene is TRBV7-9, the J gene TRBJ1-1; 7 bases agree with TRBD1. Germline CDR1 SEHNR, CDR2 FQNEAQ (reference sequence). J gave up 6 bases and V 0 bases, and 10 bases lay outside the gene matches. The CDR3 contains 16 residues. The CDR3 nucleotides read TGTGCCAGCAGCTTAGCGTTAGGGGGCCAGCAACCTGAAGCTTTCTTT. It specifies CASSLALGGQQPEAFF.